This T cell receptor (beta chain) was profiled in a study of cytomegalovirus exposure and HLA in healthy donors (dated by TCRdb to 2015 to 2018). Broadly, across the study: According to a later analysis, the roughly 130 validation repertoires were produced on the same platform as the 666 repertoires of the first cohort. The aim of the study was to test whether cataloging public T cell receptors could identify signatures of past pathogen exposure. Besides the first cohort of roughly 640 subjects, a separate validation cohort made up of over 100 different subjects was used. High-throughput TCR immunosequencing, statistical association of individual TCRs with disease status, and machine learning were combined to predict cytomegalovirus infection status.

As concerns this clone: The antigen it binds to is not known. The record has no base qualities; no much larger clone is one base away.

Trimming accounts for 2 bases at V and 9 bases at J, while the number of junction bases matched to no gene is 5. The germline V gene (reference sequence) provides CDR1 MNHEY and CDR2 SMNVEV. The CDR3, from cysteine to phenylalanine, totals 13 residues. CDR3 DNA is the only sequence kept; it has 39 bases, read in frame from the first base. Libraries were built with the immunoSEQ multiplex PCR assay. The published analysis was carried out like this. A statistical classification framework was developed to diagnose cytomegalovirus status using the catalog of TCR beta chain sequences. In its TCRdb copy, this immuneACCESS table keeps in-frame sequences only and misses some clones. Where compared with another copy, unresolved V genes explain less than half of these, and the others have no known cause. The DNA was the basis for D and trimming; V, J and clone size are from that table. This sample is represented by around 300,000 clones; 80% to 90% of them were singletons. The ten most abundant clones make up roughly 1% of the sample.

The donors were included in the validation cohort of approximately 130 subjects, a group kept apart from the approximately 650-subject first cohort. General conclusions and limits of the study: In a later analysis, TCRs clustered in the first cohort were found to also tend to co-occur in the roughly 130 validation repertoires, with about 94% of cluster scores above 0. Most TCR sequences were seen in very few donors, while some public TCRs were found in many individuals. In vitro tests confirmed that a few of the cytomegalovirus-associated TCR beta chains recognize cytomegalovirus antigens. A later analysis lacked HLA typing for the validation cohort, so it scored co-occurrence in that cohort across all 110 or so repertoires. In both the original and validation cohorts, the classifier was reported to diagnose cytomegalovirus status with high specificity and sensitivity. The study listed around 160 TCR beta chains as associated with cytomegalovirus. The authors suggested that the approach could potentially be extended to other disease states and immunological phenotypes.

The receptor was derived from a young woman in good health and CMV-seronegative. Specimen: PBMCs. Rearrangement joined TRBV27 to TRBJ2-5, and 8 junction bases match TRBD1. The DNA is TGTGCCAGCAGTTTAGTGGGACAGGCGTCCCAGTACTTC. Translated, it reads CASSLVGQASQYF.